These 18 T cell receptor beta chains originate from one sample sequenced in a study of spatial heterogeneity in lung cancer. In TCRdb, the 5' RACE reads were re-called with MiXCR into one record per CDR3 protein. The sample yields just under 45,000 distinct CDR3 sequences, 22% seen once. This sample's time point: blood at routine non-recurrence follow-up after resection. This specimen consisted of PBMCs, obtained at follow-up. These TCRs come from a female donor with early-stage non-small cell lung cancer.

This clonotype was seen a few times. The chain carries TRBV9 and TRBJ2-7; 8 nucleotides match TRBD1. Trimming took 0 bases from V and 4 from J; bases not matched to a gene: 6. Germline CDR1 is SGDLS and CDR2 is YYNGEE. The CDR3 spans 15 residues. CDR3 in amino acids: CASSVDQGALYEQYF. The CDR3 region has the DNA TGTGCCAGCAGCGTAGACCAGGGGGCGCTTTACGAGCAGTACTTC. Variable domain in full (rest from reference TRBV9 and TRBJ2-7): DSGVTQTPKHLITATGQRVTLRCSPRSGDLSVYWYQQSLDQGLQFLIQYYNGEERAKGNILERFSAQQFPDLHSELNLSSLELGDSALYFCASSVDQGALYEQYFGPGTRLTVT.

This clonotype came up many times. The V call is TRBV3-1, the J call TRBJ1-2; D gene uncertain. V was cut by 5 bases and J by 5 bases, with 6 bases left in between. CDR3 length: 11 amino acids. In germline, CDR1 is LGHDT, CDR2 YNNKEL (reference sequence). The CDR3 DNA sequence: TGTGCCAGCAGCTTTGAGTATGGCTACACCTTC. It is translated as CASSFEYGYTF.

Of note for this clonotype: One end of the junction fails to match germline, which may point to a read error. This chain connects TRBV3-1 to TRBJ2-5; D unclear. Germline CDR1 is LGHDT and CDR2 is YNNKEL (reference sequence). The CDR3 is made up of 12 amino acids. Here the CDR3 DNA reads TGTGCCAGCAGCCAAGATCAAGTGACCCAGTACTTC. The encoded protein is CASSQDQVTQYF.

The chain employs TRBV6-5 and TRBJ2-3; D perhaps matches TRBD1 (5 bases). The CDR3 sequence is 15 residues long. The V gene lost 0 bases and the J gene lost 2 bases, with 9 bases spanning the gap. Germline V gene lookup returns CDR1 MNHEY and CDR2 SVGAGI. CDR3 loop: CASSYSGALTDTQYF. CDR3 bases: TGTGCCAGCAGTTACTCAGGGGCTCTCACAGATACGCAGTATTTT.

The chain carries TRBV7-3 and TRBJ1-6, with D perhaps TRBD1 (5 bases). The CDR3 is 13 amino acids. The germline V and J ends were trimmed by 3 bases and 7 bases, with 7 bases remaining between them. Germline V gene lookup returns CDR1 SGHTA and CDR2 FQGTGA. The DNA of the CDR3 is TGTGCCAGCAGCTTTGGGGACAATTCACCCCTCCACTTT. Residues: CASSFGDNSPLHF.

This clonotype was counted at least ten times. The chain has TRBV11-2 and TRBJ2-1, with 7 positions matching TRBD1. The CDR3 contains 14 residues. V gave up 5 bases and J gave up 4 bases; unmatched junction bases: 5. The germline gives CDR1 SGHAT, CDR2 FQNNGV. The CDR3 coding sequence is TGTGCCAGCAGCCTTTCGGGACAGTACAATGAGCAGTTCTTC. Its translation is CASSLSGQYNEQFF.

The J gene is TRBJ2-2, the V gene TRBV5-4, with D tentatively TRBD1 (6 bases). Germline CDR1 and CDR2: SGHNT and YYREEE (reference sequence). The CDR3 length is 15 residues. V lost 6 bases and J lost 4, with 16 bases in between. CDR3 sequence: CASTTYRESTGELFF. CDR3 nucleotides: TGTGCCAGCACCACATACAGGGAGAGCACCGGGGAGCTGTTTTTT.

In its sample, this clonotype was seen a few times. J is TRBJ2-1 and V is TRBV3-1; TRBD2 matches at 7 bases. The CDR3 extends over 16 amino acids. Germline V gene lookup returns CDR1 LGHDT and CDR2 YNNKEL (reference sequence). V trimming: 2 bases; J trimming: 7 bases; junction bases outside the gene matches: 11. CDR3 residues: CASSQPSSGVMNEQFF. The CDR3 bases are TGTGCCAGCAGCCAACCTTCCAGCGGGGTCATGAATGAGCAGTTCTTC.

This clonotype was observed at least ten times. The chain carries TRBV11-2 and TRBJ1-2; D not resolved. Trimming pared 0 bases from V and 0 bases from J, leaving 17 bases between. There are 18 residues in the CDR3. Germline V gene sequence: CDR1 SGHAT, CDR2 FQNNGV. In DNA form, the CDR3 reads TGTGCCAGCAGCTTAGATGGAAATGAGGTTACCGCTAACTATGGCTACACCTTC. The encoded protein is CASSLDGNEVTANYGYTF.

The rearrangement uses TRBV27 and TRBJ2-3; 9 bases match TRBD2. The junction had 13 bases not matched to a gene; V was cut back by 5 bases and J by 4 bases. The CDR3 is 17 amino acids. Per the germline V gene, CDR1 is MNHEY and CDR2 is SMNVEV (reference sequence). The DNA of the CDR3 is TGTGCCAGCAGTCGTTACCTAGCGGGACGGGGTGCAGATACGCAGTATTTT. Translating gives CASSRYLAGRGADTQYF.

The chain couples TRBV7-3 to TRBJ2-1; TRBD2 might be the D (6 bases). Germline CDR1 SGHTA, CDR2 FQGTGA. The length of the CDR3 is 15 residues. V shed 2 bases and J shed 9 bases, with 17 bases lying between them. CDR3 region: CASSLDHSGVREQFF. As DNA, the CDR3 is TGTGCCAGCAGCTTAGACCACTCGGGAGTACGTGAGCAGTTCTTC.

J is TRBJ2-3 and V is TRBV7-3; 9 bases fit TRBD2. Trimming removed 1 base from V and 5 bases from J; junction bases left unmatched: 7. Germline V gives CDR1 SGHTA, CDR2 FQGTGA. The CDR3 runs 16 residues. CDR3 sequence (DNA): TGTGCCAGCAGCTTAAGGGTAGCGGGAGTAGGAGATACGCAGTATTTT. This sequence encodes CASSLRVAGVGDTQYF. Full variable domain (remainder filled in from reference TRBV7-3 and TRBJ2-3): GAGVSQTPSNKVTEKGKYVELRCDPISGHTALYWYRQSLGQGPEFLIYFQGTGAADDSGLPNDRFFAVRPEGSVSTLKIQRTERGDSAVYLCASSLRVAGVGDTQYFGPGTRLTVL.

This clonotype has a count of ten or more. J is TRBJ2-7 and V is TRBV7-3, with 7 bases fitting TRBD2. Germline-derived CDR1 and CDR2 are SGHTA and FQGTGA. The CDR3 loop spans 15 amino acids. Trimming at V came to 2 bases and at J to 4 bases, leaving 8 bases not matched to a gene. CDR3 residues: CASSLASGIGYEQYF. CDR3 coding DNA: TGTGCCAGCAGCTTAGCAAGCGGGATTGGGTACGAGCAGTACTTC.

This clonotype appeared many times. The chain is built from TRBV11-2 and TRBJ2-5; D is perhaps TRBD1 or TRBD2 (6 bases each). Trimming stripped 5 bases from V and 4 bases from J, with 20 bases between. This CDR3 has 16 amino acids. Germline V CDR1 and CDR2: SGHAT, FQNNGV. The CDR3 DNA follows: TGTGCCAGCAGCCTCCAGGGTCGGAGGGGGAGAGAGACCCAGTACTTC. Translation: CASSLQGRRGRETQYF. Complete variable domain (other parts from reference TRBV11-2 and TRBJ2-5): EAGVAQSPRYKIIEKRQSVAFWCNPISGHATLYWYQQILGQGPKLLIQFQNNGVVDDSQLPKDRFSAERLKGVDSTLKIQPAKLEDSAVYLCASSLQGRRGRETQYFGPGTRLLVL.

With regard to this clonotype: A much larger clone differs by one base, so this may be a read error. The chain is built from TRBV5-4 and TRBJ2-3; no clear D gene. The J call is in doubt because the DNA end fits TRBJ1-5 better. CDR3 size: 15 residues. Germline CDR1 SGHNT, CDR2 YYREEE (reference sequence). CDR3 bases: TGTGCCAGCAGCTTGGGTGGACGCCTCACAGATACGCAGCATTTT. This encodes CASSLGGRLTDTQHF.

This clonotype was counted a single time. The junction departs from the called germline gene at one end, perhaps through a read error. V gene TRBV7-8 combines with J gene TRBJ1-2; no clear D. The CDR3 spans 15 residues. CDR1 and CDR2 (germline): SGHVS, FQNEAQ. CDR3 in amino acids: CAGSLGSDSGYGYTF. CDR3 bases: TGTGCCGGCAGCTTAGGGTCGGACTCAGGCTATGGCTACACCTTC.

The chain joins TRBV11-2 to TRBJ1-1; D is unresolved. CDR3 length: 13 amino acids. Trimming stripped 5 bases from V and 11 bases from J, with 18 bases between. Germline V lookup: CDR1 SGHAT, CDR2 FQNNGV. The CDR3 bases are TGTGCCAGCAGCACACGACCGTCCCTAGGGGCTTTCTTT. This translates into CASSTRPSLGAFF.

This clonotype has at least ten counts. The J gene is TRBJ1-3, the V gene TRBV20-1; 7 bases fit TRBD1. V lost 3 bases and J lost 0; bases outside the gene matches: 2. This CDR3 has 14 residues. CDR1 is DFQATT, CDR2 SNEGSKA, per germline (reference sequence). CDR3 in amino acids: CSASNRGSGNTIYF. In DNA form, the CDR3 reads TGCAGTGCTAGTAACAGGGGCTCTGGAAACACCATATATTTT.